This T cell receptor (beta chain) appears in the sequencing data of a study of T cell clonality in common variable immunodeficiency. Study-wide points: The cause of increased CVID clonality remains unclear without subpopulation sequencing. TCRbeta clonality was increased in CVID versus healthy controls. CVID patient heterogeneity limited repertoire-clinical complication correlations. Reportedly, TCR beta sequences from common variable immunodeficiency showed fewer deletions and N-nucleotide insertions.

V was trimmed by 6 bases and J by 2 bases, leaving 11 bases between them. From germline, CDR1 is SGHDT and CDR2 YYEEEE. This CDR3 spans 13 amino acids. In its sample, this clone was seen many times. The target antigen is unknown. From the germline J gene comes the end of the CDR3, since the read stops 3 residues before it. Assay used: immunoSEQ multiplex PCR; TCRdb lists only in-frame clones, some missing. This sample carries approximately 57,000 clones, none of them present only once. The specimen sequenced was peripheral blood mononuclear cells. This sequence was found in a person between 18 and 75 years old in good health. The rearrangement links TRBV5-6 to TRBJ2-5; no definite D call. The sequenced part of the CDR3 DNA is TGTGCCAGCAAGCCCCAGGCGCAAGAGACC. Its protein is CASKPQAQET. The CDR3 as a whole reads CASKPQAQETQYF.